The 20 T cell receptor beta chains below all came from one sample that was sequenced in a study of T-cell memory formation after mild COVID-19. MiXCR was run by TCRdb on the 5' RACE reads, yielding one entry per CDR3 protein. The sample holds 300,000 to 400,000 distinct CDR3 sequences, under 15% seen once. The sample was PBMCs or a T cell subset sorted from them (not recorded which). Receptors were obtained from a man between 18 and 35 years old who had mild COVID-19 (a few samples of this study predate the infection). Cell type and time point are not known.

The sample holds a few counts of this clonotype. This chain joins TRBV24-1 and TRBJ2-2, with D perhaps given as TRBD1 or TRBD2 (6 bases each). The ends were cut back, 7 bases at V and 4 bases at J, with 12 bases in the middle. CDR1 is KGHDR and CDR2 is SFDVKD in the germline V gene. The CDR3 consists of 14 residues. The CDR3 DNA follows: TGTGCCACCAGCGGGGGCGGCGGCACCGGGGAGCTGTTTTTT. Its translation: CATSGGGGTGELFF.

This clonotype was detected a few times. The V call is TRBV12-3 or TRBV12-4, the J call TRBJ1-1; no firm D call. With 3 bases removed from V and 11 bases from J, the gap between germline ends came to 13 bases. The CDR3 runs 12 residues. The CDR3: CASSLWPGLAFF. As DNA, the CDR3 is TGTGCCAGCAGTTTGTGGCCGGGATTGGCTTTCTTT.

This clonotype has just a few counts. V and J are TRBV4-1 and TRBJ1-1, with D possibly being TRBD1 (6 bases). Trimming took 1 base from V and 2 from J, leaving 11 bases between them. Per the germline V gene, CDR1 is MGHRA and CDR2 is YSYEKL. The CDR3 consists of 15 residues. The CDR3 protein is CASSQGNGGNTEAFF. The CDR3 region has the DNA TGCGCCAGCAGCCAAGGTAACGGGGGCAACACTGAAGCTTTCTTT.

This rearrangement joins TRBV13 to TRBJ2-7; TRBD2 matches at 8 bases. Germline lookup yields CDR1 PRHDT and CDR2 FYEKMQ (reference sequence). V dropped 3 bases and J dropped 2; count of bases not matched to a gene: 12. The CDR3 has 17 amino acids. The CDR3 bases are TGTGCCAGCAGCTTTTCCCCCCGGACTAGCCGAACCTACGAGCAGTACGTC. It encodes CASSFSPRTSRTYEQYV.

This clonotype was seen a few times. The rearrangement links TRBV11-2 to TRBJ2-7; D possibly corresponds to TRBD1 (6 bases). There are 14 residues in the CDR3. The germline V gene has CDR1 SGHAT and CDR2 FQNNGV. V was cut by 5 bases and J by 4 bases, with 15 bases left in between. The CDR3: CASSPGAGRYEQYF. The CDR3, as DNA: TGTGCCAGCAGCCCAGGGGCAGGAAGATACGAGCAGTACTTC. Full variable domain (remainder filled in from reference TRBV11-2 and TRBJ2-7): EAGVAQSPRYKIIEKRQSVAFWCNPISGHATLYWYQQILGQGPKLLIQFQNNGVVDDSQLPKDRFSAERLKGVDSTLKIQPAKLEDSAVYLCASSPGAGRYEQYFGPGTRLTVT.

A few counts support this clonotype. The chain combines TRBV4-3 with TRBJ1-6; a weak D match, TRBD1 (5 bases). The V end lost 1 base, the J end lost 10 bases, and 14 bases lay between the germline ends. The CDR3 loop spans 15 amino acids. Germline V gives CDR1 LGHNA, CDR2 YSLEER. Here the CDR3 DNA reads TGCGCCAGCAGCCAAGTACTGGGGGGAATCTCACCCCTCCACTTT. Its translation: CASSQVLGGISPLHF.

This clonotype has a handful of counts. The chain uses TRBV2 and TRBJ2-7; 7 nucleotides line up with TRBD1. Germline V gene lookup returns CDR1 SNHLY and CDR2 FYNNEI. After removal of 2 bases from V and 3 bases from J, the junction contained 10 bases not matched to a gene. The CDR3 contains 16 residues. CDR3 DNA sequence: TGTGCCAGCAGTGAAAGTCCCGGACAGGAGAACTACGAGCAGTACTTC. Its protein is CASSESPGQENYEQYF.

The V gene is TRBV7-9, the J gene TRBJ1-4, with D unclear. V was trimmed by 5 bases and J by 9 bases, leaving 16 bases between them. This CDR3 is built from 14 residues. Germline values: CDR1 SEHNR, CDR2 FQNEAQ (reference sequence). The CDR3 DNA reads as TGTGCCAGCAGCGAAAGCGGCCCGAATCAAAAACTGTTTTTT. This gives the protein CASSESGPNQKLFF.

This clonotype was detected a few times. The chain employs TRBV6-2 or TRBV6-3 and TRBJ1-4, with no clear D. The CDR3 is made up of 13 amino acids. V was trimmed by 6 bases and J by 11 bases, leaving 16 bases between them. The germline CDR1 and CDR2 sequences are MNHEY and SVGEGT. CDR3 sequence reads: CASSWTLDAKLFF. The CDR3 coding sequence is TGTGCCAGCAGCTGGACCTTAGACGCGAAACTGTTTTTT.

The chain carries TRBV4-1 and TRBJ1-2, with D possibly being TRBD1 (6 bases). The V end lost 8 bases, the J end lost 1 base, and 14 bases lay between the germline ends. The CDR3 is 14 amino acids. CDR1 and CDR2 from the germline V gene are MGHRA and YSYEKL. CDR3 in amino acids: CASGPQGGNYGYTF. The CDR3 coding sequence is TGCGCCAGCGGGCCACAGGGAGGTAACTATGGCTACACCTTC.

In this sample, this clonotype turned up a few times. This rearrangement joins TRBV5-1 to TRBJ2-4; D remains unclear. The ends were cut back, 4 bases at V and 0 bases at J, with 11 bases in the middle. Germline V gives CDR1 SGHRS, CDR2 YFSETQ. CDR3 length: 15 residues. CDR3 sequence: CASSRTVLAKNIQYF. CDR3 nucleotide sequence: TGCGCCAGCAGCCGGACGGTACTAGCCAAAAACATTCAGTACTTC.

The genes are TRBV11-2 and TRBJ2-5; 12 positions agree with TRBD2. The CDR3 covers 15 residues. Per germline, CDR1 SGHAT and CDR2 FQNNGV. The V gene end was trimmed by 3 bases and the J gene end by 5 bases; junction bases not matched to a gene: 4. The CDR3 loop is CASSFGLAGFETQYF. The CDR3 DNA is TGTGCCAGCAGCTTCGGACTAGCGGGGTTCGAGACCCAGTACTTC.

The chain carries TRBV7-6 and TRBJ2-7, with a tentative D call TRBD1 (6 bases). V lost 3 bases to trimming and J lost 6 bases, with 12 bases between them. Germline CDR1 and CDR2: SGHVS and FNYEAQ. The CDR3 loop spans 13 amino acids. CDR3 loop: CASSLGHLAEQYF. The CDR3 coding sequence is TGTGCCAGCAGCTTGGGACATTTGGCCGAGCAGTACTTC.

This clonotype has a handful of counts. The rearrangement links TRBV5-4 to TRBJ1-2; D is unclear. The germline V and J ends were trimmed by 4 bases and 4 bases, with 17 bases remaining between them. The CDR3 consists of 15 residues. Germline V gives CDR1 SGHNT, CDR2 YYREEE (reference sequence). The CDR3 is CASSRGSGGPYGYTF. The DNA for the CDR3 is TGTGCCAGCAGCCGAGGGTCGGGCGGACCCTATGGCTACACCTTC.

This clonotype was observed many times. This rearrangement joins TRBV6-4 to TRBJ2-3; D is ambiguous. The germline V gene has CDR1 MRHNA and CDR2 SNTAGT. Between the trimmed V and J ends, which lost 6 bases and 1 base, there was a span of 11 bases. The CDR3 loop spans 14 amino acids. The CDR3 DNA is TGTGCCAGCAGGAGGTCCGGCGGCACAGATACGCAGTATTTT. Translated, it gives CASRRSGGTDTQYF.

The sample holds a few counts of this clonotype. The gene calls are TRBV5-1 and TRBJ2-1; 8 positions agree with TRBD2. J was trimmed by 10 bases and V by 8 bases; bases with no gene match: 17. The CDR3 runs 15 residues. CDR1 is SGHRS, CDR2 YFSETQ, per germline. The CDR3 region is CASMAGGGGSPEQFF. In nucleotides, the CDR3 is TGCGCCAGTATGGCCGGGGGGGGCGGTTCCCCCGAGCAGTTCTTC.

The chain joins TRBV12-3 or TRBV12-4 to TRBJ2-7; 9 bases are a match to TRBD1. This CDR3 is 16 amino acids long. J was trimmed by 3 bases and V by 5 bases; bases with no gene match: 11. CDR3 loop: CASSPRDRVNFYEQYV. In nucleotides, the CDR3 is TGTGCCAGCAGTCCCCGGGACAGGGTCAACTTCTACGAGCAGTACGTC.

The V and J genes are TRBV4-3 and TRBJ1-1; 9 nucleotides line up with TRBD1. After removal of 0 bases from V and 5 bases from J, the junction contained 1 base not matched to a gene. The CDR3 is 14 residues long. CDR1 LGHNA and CDR2 YSLEER come from the germline V gene. Here the CDR3 reads CASSQEGQGTEAFF. Written as DNA, the CDR3 is TGCGCCAGCAGCCAAGAGGGACAGGGAACTGAAGCTTTCTTT.

This clonotype was seen many times. The V gene is TRBV12-3 or TRBV12-4, the J gene TRBJ2-7; 8 nucleotides align to TRBD1. The CDR3 contains 15 residues. V shed 4 bases, J shed 3 bases, and the junction held 8 bases outside the gene matches. The chain's CDR3 is CASSSRQGKRYEQYF. The CDR3 DNA reads as TGTGCCAGCAGTTCGCGACAGGGGAAACGCTACGAGCAGTACTTC.

V and J are TRBV7-6 and TRBJ2-7, with a weak D call TRBD2 (5 bases). CDR1 and CDR2 (germline): SGHVS, FNYEAQ. The CDR3 is made up of 13 amino acids. Trimming removed 5 bases at V and 4 bases at J, with 12 bases between. CDR3 DNA: TGTGCCAGCAGCCAAACGGAGGTATACGAGCAGTACGTC. Its protein product is CASSQTEVYEQYV.